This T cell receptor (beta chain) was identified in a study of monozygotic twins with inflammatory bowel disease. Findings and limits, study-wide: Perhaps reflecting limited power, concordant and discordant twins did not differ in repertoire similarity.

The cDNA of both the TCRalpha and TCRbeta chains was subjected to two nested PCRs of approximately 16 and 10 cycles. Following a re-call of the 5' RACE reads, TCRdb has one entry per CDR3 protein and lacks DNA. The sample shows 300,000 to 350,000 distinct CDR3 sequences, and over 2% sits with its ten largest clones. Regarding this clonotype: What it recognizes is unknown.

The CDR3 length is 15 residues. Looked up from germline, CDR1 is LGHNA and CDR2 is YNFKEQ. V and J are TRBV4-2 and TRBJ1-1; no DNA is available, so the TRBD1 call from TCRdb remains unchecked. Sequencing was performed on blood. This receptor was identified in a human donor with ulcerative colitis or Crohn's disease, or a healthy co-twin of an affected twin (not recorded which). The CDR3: CASSQVLQGASRAFF.